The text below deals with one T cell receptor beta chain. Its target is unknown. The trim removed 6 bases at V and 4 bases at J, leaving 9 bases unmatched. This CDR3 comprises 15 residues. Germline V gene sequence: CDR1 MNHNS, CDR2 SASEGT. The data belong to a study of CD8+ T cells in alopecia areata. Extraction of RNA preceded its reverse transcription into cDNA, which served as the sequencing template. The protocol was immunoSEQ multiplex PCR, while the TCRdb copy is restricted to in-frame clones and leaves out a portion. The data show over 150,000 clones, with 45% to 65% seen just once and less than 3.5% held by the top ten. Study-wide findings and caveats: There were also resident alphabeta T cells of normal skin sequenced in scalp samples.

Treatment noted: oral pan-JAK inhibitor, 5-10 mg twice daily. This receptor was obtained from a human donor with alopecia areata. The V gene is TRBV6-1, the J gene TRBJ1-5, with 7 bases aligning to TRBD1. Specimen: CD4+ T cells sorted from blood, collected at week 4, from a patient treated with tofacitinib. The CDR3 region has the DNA TGTGCCAGCAGGCTCGACAGGGCGGAGAATCAGCCCCAGCATTTT. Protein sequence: CASRLDRAENQPQHF.